These T cell receptor beta chains were read from a single sample in a study of T cells in Graves' hyperthyroidism and ophthalmopathy. TCRdb reprocessed the multiplex PCR reads with MiXCR, giving one entry per CDR3 protein. The sample comprises under 400,000 distinct CDR3 sequences, about 20% of which are singletons, and 45% to 55% rests with the top ten. The sequenced sample was blood. These receptors came from a woman between 45 and 60 years old with Graves' hyperthyroidism. Both conserved end residues are trimmed from each CDR3. The order of the fields is V gene, J gene, CDR3 protein.

>TRBV20-1|TRBJ1-1
SASGNQKNTEAF
>TRBV5-1|TRBJ1-1
ASSFVLGGTEAF
>TRBV5-1|-
ASSSGHQETQF
>TRBV30|TRBJ2-7
AWSRSYEQY
>TRBV30|TRBJ2-5
AWSTGLPPETQY
>TRBV11-2|TRBJ2-6
ASSHIRDPPSGANVLT
>TRBV11-3|TRBJ1-1
ASSLGFDTEAF
>TRBV3-1|TRBJ2-5
ASSQSGPNAAETQY
>TRBV11-3|TRBJ2-2
ASSPWIRQRNTGELF
>TRBV12-5|TRBJ1-5
ASGLGGKKVRGAEDPGGNQPQH
>TRBV29-1|TRBJ2-1
SVEQSNNEQF
>TRBV28|TRBJ1-1
ASRRPTANTEAF
>TRBV5-1|TRBJ1-2
ASSYNRDNYGYT
>TRBV3-1|TRBJ1-5
ASSHRDRGLQSNQPQH
>TRBV28|TRBJ2-4
ASSLGGSRRNIQY
>TRBV12-3/TRBV12-4|TRBJ2-3
ATQDPRTDTQY
>TRBV29-1|TRBJ1-1
SVEGTGMAF
>TRBV12-3/TRBV12-4|TRBJ1-4
ASSFSGTNEKLF
>TRBV3-1|TRBJ2-3
ASSQGPTSGTDTQY
>TRBV5-6|TRBJ2-3
ASSTQGAEDTQY